This T cell receptor beta chain emerged from a study of blood T cells in healthy people across ages. In regard to this clonotype: Its antigen is undetermined.

A J-beta primer mix and a sample-barcoded 5' primer were used in a second PCR of roughly 7 to 12 cycles. TCRdb re-called the 5' RACE reads with MiXCR, one entry per CDR3 protein. Here the sample spans fewer than 700,000 distinct CDR3 sequences, 40% to 50% being singletons. General study points: Comparison with aged donors showed that long-lived donors had more naive CD4+ cells and higher diversity.

There were healthy Caucasian individuals from Russia, aged roughly 6 to 100, serving as donors. With V trimmed by 5 bases and J by 2 bases, 3 bases remained unmatched. The CDR3 has 14 residues. The clonotype originates from a man older than 75 in good health. The rearrangement links TRBV12-3 or TRBV12-4 to TRBJ2-3; the match to TRBD2 covers 8 bases. Sequenced input: blood. The chain's CDR3 is CASSPSGYTDTQYF. In DNA, the CDR3 is TGTGCCAGCAGTCCTAGCGGGTACACAGATACGCAGTATTTT.